This TCR beta chain was sequenced in a study of molecular identifiers for immune sequencing clone quantification. Study-level background: In the replicates, RNA derived from around 18,000 or 91,000 naive CD8 cells was divided into five parts, and four were sequenced.

TCRdb called the PCR reads again in MiXCR, with one record for every CDR3 protein. The table has 100,000 or so distinct CDR3 sequences, 35% to 40% seen once. Sorting isolated naive CD8 T cells as CD8+CD4-CCR7+CD45RA+ events. The J segment lost 6 bases and the V segment lost 0 bases, leaving 2 bases of the junction unmatched. This CDR3 is built from 16 residues. Germline-derived CDR1 and CDR2 are LGHDT and YNNKEL (reference sequence). This clonotype was picked up a small number of times. The chain links TRBV3-1 to TRBJ2-2; 12 bases fit TRBD2. The sequenced sample consisted of naive CD8+ T cells from blood, with Jurkat cell RNA spiked in. Described subset: FACS-sorted CD8+CD4-CCR7+CD45RA+ naive T cells. The receptor's source is a human donor in good health. Some libraries in this study had Jurkat cell RNA spiked in. CDR3 protein: CASSQDLAGGPGELFF. The DNA for the CDR3 is TGTGCCAGCAGCCAAGATCTAGCGGGAGGGCCCGGGGAGCTGTTTTTT. Supplemented by reference TRBV3-1 and TRBJ2-2, the full variable domain reads DTAVSQTPKYLVTQMGNDKSIKCEQNLGHDTMYWYKQDSKKFLKIMFSYNNKELIINETVPNRFSPKSPDKAHLNLHINSLELGDSAVYFCASSQDLAGGPGELFFGEGSRLTVL.